Listed below are T cell receptor beta chains from one sample, sequenced in a study of cytomegalovirus exposure and HLA in healthy donors. Profiling relied on immunoSEQ multiplex PCR, and the TCRdb table lists in-frame clones only, not all of them. The sample holds roughly 180,000 clones, roughly 84% seen once. The specimen was PBMCs. Every receptor here comes from a man aged 30-40 years in good health and CMV-seronegative. Each CDR3 is given with its conserved first and last residue. A D gene is named only where the DNA matches it firmly. Clone sizes are given selectively: once, few, many, or a class where the clone is expanded.

>once|TRBV5-1|TRBJ1-3|TRBD1
CASSGTGANSGNTIYF
TGCGCCAGCAGCGGGACAGGGGCGAACTCTGGAAACACCATATATTTT
>NA|TRBV5-1|TRBJ2-2|TRBD1
CASSLVGTGYTGELFF
TGCGCCAGCAGCTTGGTTGGGACAGGGTACACCGGGGAGCTGTTTTTT
>NA|TRBV5-1|TRBJ1-1|NA
CASSPDIRNTEAFF
TGCGCCAGCAGCCCGGACATTCGGAACACTGAAGCTTTCTTT
>NA|TRBV6-1|TRBJ1-2|TRBD1
CAAKGDRAVNGYTF
TGTGCCGCAAAGGGGGACAGGGCGGTAAATGGCTACACCTTC
>NA|TRBV18|TRBJ2-5|TRBD2
CASSPAVGRRGSLETQYF
TGTGCCAGCTCACCCGCTGTTGGGCGGCGGGGGAGCTTGGAGACCCAGTACTTC
>NA|TRBV7-6|TRBJ2-2|TRBD2
CASSLAERLAGGTNTGELFF
TGTGCCAGCAGCTTAGCGGAGCGACTAGCGGGAGGAACGAACACCGGGGAGCTGTTTTTT
>NA|TRBV28|TRBJ2-7|TRBD1
CASSSDRELSYEQYF
TGTGCCAGCAGCTCAGACAGGGAGCTCTCCTACGAGCAGTACTTC
>NA|TRBV7-8|TRBJ1-2|NA
CASSLVTVNKNYGYTF
TGTGCCAGCAGCTTAGTTACAGTTAATAAGAACTATGGCTACACCTTC
>NA|TRBV6-5|TRBJ1-6|NA
CASSYKRSSYNSPLHF
TGTGCCAGCAGTTATAAACGGAGCTCCTATAATTCACCCCTCCACTTT
>NA|TRBV27|TRBJ2-3|TRBD2
CASSLSRGLAWDTQYF
TGTGCCAGCAGTTTATCGAGGGGACTAGCGTGGGATACGCAGTATTTT
>NA|TRBV7-6|TRBJ1-1|NA
CASSLAFRGLRNTEAFF
TGTGCCAGCAGCTTAGCGTTCAGGGGATTGAGGAACACTGAAGCTTTCTTT
>NA|TRBV5-6|TRBJ1-2|NA
CASSATRSINYGYTF
TGTGCCAGCAGTGCCACAAGATCAATTAACTATGGCTACACCTTC
>NA|TRBV11-2|TRBJ2-1|NA
CASSLLALSDEQFF
TGTGCCAGCAGCCTCCTAGCCCTTAGCGATGAGCAGTTCTTC
>NA|TRBV5-1|TRBJ1-2|NA
CASSASSRGRSYGYTF
TGCGCCAGCAGCGCCTCAAGTAGGGGGAGAAGCTATGGCTACACCTTC
>NA|TRBV29-1|TRBJ2-5|NA
CSVEHRGQETQYF
TGCAGCGTTGAACATCGGGGGCAAGAGACCCAGTACTTC
>NA|TRBV5-8|TRBJ1-6|TRBD1
CASSLGQGTSPLHF
TGTGCCAGCAGCTTGGGACAGGGGACGTCACCCCTCCACTTT
>NA|TRBV19|TRBJ2-7|TRBD2
CASSLSGGSYEQYF
TGTGCCAGTAGCCTGAGCGGGGGATCCTACGAGCAGTACTTC
>NA|TRBV4-2|TRBJ2-2|TRBD1
CASSLGTAFTGELFF
TGTGCCAGCAGCTTGGGGACAGCATTCACCGGGGAGCTGTTTTTT
>NA|TRBV5-1|TRBJ2-1|NA
CASSLLPEGAYNEQFF
TGCGCCAGCAGCTTGTTACCCGAGGGGGCCTACAATGAGCAGTTCTTC
>NA|TRBV20-1|TRBJ1-1|NA
CSARFSVEAFF
TGCAGTGCTAGGTTCTCCGTTGAAGCTTTCTTT
>NA|TRBV4-2|TRBJ2-7|TRBD2
CASSLGTSGRAYEQYF
TGTGCCAGCAGCCTTGGGACTAGCGGGAGGGCGTACGAGCAGTACTTC